These T cell receptor beta chains were read from a single sample in a study of T cell responses to AZD1222 COVID-19 vaccine. Sequencing used immunoSEQ multiplex PCR; TCRdb keeps in-frame clones, though not all of them. Of approximately 61,000 clones in the sample, roughly four fifths were seen once. The material was peripheral blood, obtained 28 days after the second AZD1222 dose. The receptors were sampled from an adult who received the AZD1222 COVID-19 vaccine. The CDR3 runs from the conserved cysteine through the conserved F or W. Each record gives: J gene, clone size, V gene, D gene, CDR3 protein, CDR3 DNA. The D gene is left open where the match is weak. Clone sizes are given selectively: once, few, many, or a class where the clone is expanded.

>TRBJ1-1|few|TRBV21-1|.
CASSKKLMDGQLEAFF
TGTGCCAGCAGCAAAAAGCTTATGGACGGCCAACTTGAAGCTTTCTTT
>TRBJ2-7|.|TRBV9|TRBD1
CASSAGTERIGEQYF
TGTGCCAGCAGCGCCGGGACAGAGCGGATCGGCGAGCAGTACTTC
>TRBJ2-2|once|TRBV19|TRBD1
CASSRRTGGSGELFF
TGTGCCAGTAGCCGGAGGACAGGGGGCAGCGGGGAGCTGTTTTTT
>TRBJ2-2|few|TRBV7-2|.
CASSLVADPRAGELFF
TGTGCCAGCAGCTTGGTTGCGGACCCCAGGGCCGGGGAGCTGTTTTTT
>TRBJ1-6|few|TRBV28|.
CASKRTYNSPLHF
TGTGCCAGCAAGAGGACCTATAATTCACCCCTCCACTTT
>TRBJ1-3|.|TRBV6-2/TRBV6-3|.
CASSYGSGPGNTIYF
TGTGCCAGCAGTTATGGTTCGGGACCTGGAAACACCATATATTTT
>TRBJ2-1|.|TRBV11-2|.
CASSLISSYNEQFF
TGTGCCAGCAGCTTAATTAGCTCCTACAATGAGCAGTTCTTC
>TRBJ2-7|.|TRBV19|.
CASSQRLGYEQYF
TGTGCCAGTAGTCAGCGACTAGGGTACGAGCAGTACTTC
>TRBJ2-3|.|TRBV7-9|TRBD2
CASSLMFGLAGETDTQYF
TGTGCCAGCAGCTTAATGTTCGGACTAGCGGGAGAAACAGATACGCAGTATTTT
>TRBJ2-1|once|TRBV7-2|TRBD2
CASSLEGLGRTNEQFF
TGTGCCAGCAGCTTAGAGGGACTAGGAAGGACCAATGAGCAGTTCTTC
>TRBJ1-2|few|TRBV12-3/TRBV12-4|.
CASSRRFGYTF
TGTGCCAGCAGTCGTCGATTTGGCTACACCTTC
>TRBJ2-3|.|TRBV5-1|.
CASSLGSQFSTDTQYF
TGCGCCAGCAGCTTGGGCTCGCAGTTTAGCACAGATACGCAGTATTTT
>TRBJ2-7|few|TRBV13|.
CASSPTMAGGGGSYEQYF
TGTGCCAGCAGCCCAACGATGGCCGGGGGCGGAGGTTCCTACGAGCAGTACTTC
>TRBJ2-2|.|TRBV12-3/TRBV12-4|.
CATRVQNTGELFF
TGTGCCACCCGAGTCCAGAACACCGGGGAGCTGTTTTTT
>TRBJ1-5|.|TRBV3-1/TRBV3-2|.
CASSLGGPALNQPQHF
TGTGCCAGCAGCCTAGGAGGGCCAGCGCTGAATCAGCCCCAGCATTTT
>TRBJ1-1|.|TRBV12-3/TRBV12-4|TRBD1
CASSLNRGTEAFF
TGTGCCAGCAGTTTAAACAGGGGCACTGAAGCTTTCTTT
>TRBJ2-5|few|TRBV27|TRBD1
CASSPWTGGTQTQYF
TGTGCCAGCAGTCCCTGGACAGGGGGCACGCAGACCCAGTACTTC
>TRBJ2-7|.|TRBV28|.
CASSLGISGAYEQYF
TGTGCCAGCAGTTTAGGTATCTCAGGGGCCTACGAGCAGTACTTC
>TRBJ2-7|.|TRBV5-4|.
CASSWTGADEQYF
TGTGCCAGCAGCTGGACCGGGGCTGACGAGCAGTACTTC
>TRBJ2-5|.|TRBV30|.
CAWRDNSWGGRTQYF
TGTGCCTGGAGGGATAATAGTTGGGGGGGGCGAACCCAGTACTTC
>TRBJ2-1|.|TRBV7-9|.
CASSLRTPTYNEQFF
TGTGCCAGCAGCTTGCGGACACCGACCTACAATGAGCAGTTCTTC
>TRBJ1-4|.|TRBV2|.
CASSEGGRAEKLFF
TGTGCCAGCAGTGAAGGCGGCAGGGCTGAAAAACTGTTTTTT
>TRBJ1-3|few|TRBV12-5|.
CASGWGTPGNTIYF
TGTGCTAGTGGTTGGGGGACGCCTGGAAACACCATATATTTT
>TRBJ2-7|.|TRBV20-1|.
CSASRGGSGLYEQYF
TGCAGTGCCAGTAGAGGGGGTAGCGGCCTCTACGAGCAGTACTTC
>TRBJ1-2|.|TRBV4-1|TRBD1
CASTQPGQELDYGYTF
TGCGCCAGCACCCAGCCGGGACAGGAATTGGACTATGGCTACACCTTC
>TRBJ2-7|once|TRBV11-2|.
CASSLDRGTYEQYF
TGTGCCAGCAGCTTAGATCGGGGGACCTACGAGCAGTACTTC
>TRBJ1-1|.|TRBV28|TRBD1
CASSLDRVITEAFF
TGTGCCAGCAGTTTGGACAGGGTAATCACTGAAGCTTTCTTT
>TRBJ2-5|once|TRBV29-1|TRBD2
CSVEIRGGDSMQETQYF
TGCAGCGTTGAAATTAGGGGAGGGGATAGTATGCAAGAGACCCAGTACTTC
>TRBJ1-1|once|TRBV29-1|TRBD1
CSGGQGNTEAFF
TGCAGCGGTGGACAGGGGAACACTGAAGCTTTCTTT
>TRBJ1-4|.|TRBV9|.
CASSVSGTTNEKLFF
TGTGCCAGCAGCGTGTCTGGGACAACTAATGAAAAACTGTTTTTT
>TRBJ2-2|.|TRBV24-1|.
CATSGGLVAGELFF
TGTGCCACCAGTGGAGGGTTAGTGGCCGGGGAGCTGTTTTTT
>TRBJ2-5|.|TRBV18|TRBD2
CASSPSSAAGRETQYF
TGTGCCAGCTCACCCTCCTCAGCAGCGGGACGGGAGACCCAGTACTTC
>TRBJ1-4|.|TRBV5-6|TRBD1
CASSTGTGNEKLFF
TGTGCCAGCAGTACCGGGACAGGGAACGAAAAACTGTTTTTT
>TRBJ2-2|.|TRBV14|.
CASSPRDTGELFF
TGTGCCAGCAGCCCAAGGGATACCGGGGAGCTGTTTTTT
>TRBJ1-5|.|TRBV24-1|TRBD1
CATSDAGTGDNQPQHF
TGTGCCACCAGTGATGCCGGGACAGGGGACAATCAGCCCCAGCATTTT
>TRBJ2-7|few|TRBV9|TRBD1
CASSAGQGNYEQYF
TGTGCCAGCAGCGCAGGACAGGGTAACTACGAGCAGTACTTC
>TRBJ2-1|.|TRBV11-3|.
CASSLDFTANEQFF
TGTGCCAGCAGCTTAGATTTCACTGCCAATGAGCAGTTCTTC
>TRBJ2-7|.|TRBV28|.
CASSIHYEQYF
TGTGCCAGCAGTATACATTACGAGCAGTACTTC
>TRBJ2-7|.|TRBV6-5|.
CASRAVYEQYF
TGTGCCAGCAGGGCGGTCTACGAGCAGTACTTC
>TRBJ2-1|.|TRBV6-2/TRBV6-3|TRBD2
CASSLLAGAYNKQFF
TGTGCCAGCAGCTTACTAGCGGGAGCTTACAATAAGCAGTTCTTC
>TRBJ2-1|once|TRBV7-8|TRBD2
CASSTEAGSVNEQFF
TGTGCCAGCAGCACCGAAGCGGGATCGGTTAATGAGCAGTTCTTC
>TRBJ1-1|.|TRBV10-3|TRBD1
CAIRSDRGRDTEAFF
TGTGCCATCAGATCCGACAGGGGGAGGGACACTGAAGCTTTCTTT
>TRBJ2-6|.|TRBV28|.
CASSSTGLYSGANVLTF
TGTGCCAGCAGCTCGACAGGACTCTACTCTGGGGCCAACGTCCTGACTTTC
>TRBJ2-1|.|TRBV19|.
CASSILRSSYNEQFF
TGTGCCAGTAGTATATTACGTAGCTCCTACAATGAGCAGTTCTTC